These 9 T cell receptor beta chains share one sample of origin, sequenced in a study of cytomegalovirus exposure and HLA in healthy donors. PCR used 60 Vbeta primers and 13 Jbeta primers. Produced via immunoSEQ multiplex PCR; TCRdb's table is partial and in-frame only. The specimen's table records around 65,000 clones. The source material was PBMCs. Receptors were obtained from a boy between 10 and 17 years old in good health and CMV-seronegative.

The CDR3 DNA reads TGTGCCAGTAGTATGGGAAGGGGGGGGCCCGAGTTCTTC. Encoded protein: CASSMGRGGPEFF. The chain employs TRBV19 and TRBJ2-1, with a weak D call TRBD2 (7 bases). V gave up 3 bases and J gave up 14 bases, with 17 bases separating them. Germline CDR1 and CDR2: LNHDA and SQIVND (reference sequence). This CDR3 has 13 amino acids.

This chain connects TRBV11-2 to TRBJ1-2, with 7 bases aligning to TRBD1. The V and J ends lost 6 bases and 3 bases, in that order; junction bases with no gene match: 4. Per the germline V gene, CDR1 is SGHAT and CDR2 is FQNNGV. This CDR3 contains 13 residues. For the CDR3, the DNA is TGTGCCAGCAGTCCTGACAGGGACTATGGCTACACCTTC. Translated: CASSPDRDYGYTF.

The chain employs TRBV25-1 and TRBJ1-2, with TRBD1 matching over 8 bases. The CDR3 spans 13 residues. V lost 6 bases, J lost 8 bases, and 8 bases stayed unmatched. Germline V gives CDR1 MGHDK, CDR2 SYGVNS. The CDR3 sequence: CASRRGTGEGYTF. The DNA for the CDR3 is TGTGCCAGCAGGAGGGGGACAGGAGAGGGCTACACCTTC.

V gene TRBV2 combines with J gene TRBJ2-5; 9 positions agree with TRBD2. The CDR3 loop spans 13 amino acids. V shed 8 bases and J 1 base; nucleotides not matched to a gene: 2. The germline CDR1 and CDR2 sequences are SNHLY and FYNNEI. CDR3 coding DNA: TGTGCCAGCGGTAGCGGGGGCCAAGAGACCCAGTACTTC. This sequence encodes CASGSGGQETQYF.

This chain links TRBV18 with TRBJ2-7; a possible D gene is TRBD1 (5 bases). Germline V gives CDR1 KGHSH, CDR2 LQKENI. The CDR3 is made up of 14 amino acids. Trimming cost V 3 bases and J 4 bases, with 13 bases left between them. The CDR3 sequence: CASSPTASNYEQYF. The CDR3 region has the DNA TGTGCCAGCTCACCGACAGCCTCGAATTACGAGCAGTACTTC.

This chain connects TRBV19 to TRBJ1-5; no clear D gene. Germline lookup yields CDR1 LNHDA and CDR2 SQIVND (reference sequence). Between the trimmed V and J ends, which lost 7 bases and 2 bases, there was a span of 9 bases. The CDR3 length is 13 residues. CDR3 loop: CASNGMGNQPQHF. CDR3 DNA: TGTGCCAGTAACGGGATGGGCAATCAGCCCCAGCATTTT. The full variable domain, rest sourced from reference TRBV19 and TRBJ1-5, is DGGITQSPKYLFRKEGQNVTLSCEQNLNHDAMYWYRQDPGQGLRLIYYSQIVNDFQKGDIAEGYSVSREKKESFPLTVTSAQKNPTAFYLCASNGMGNQPQHFGDGTRLSIL.

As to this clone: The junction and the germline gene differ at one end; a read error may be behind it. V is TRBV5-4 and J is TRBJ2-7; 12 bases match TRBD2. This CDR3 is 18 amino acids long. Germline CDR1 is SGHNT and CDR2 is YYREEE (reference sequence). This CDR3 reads CASSLASGGALGSHEQYF. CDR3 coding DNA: TGTGCCAGCAGCTTGGCTAGCGGGGGGGCTTTAGGCTCCCACGAGCAGTACTTC.

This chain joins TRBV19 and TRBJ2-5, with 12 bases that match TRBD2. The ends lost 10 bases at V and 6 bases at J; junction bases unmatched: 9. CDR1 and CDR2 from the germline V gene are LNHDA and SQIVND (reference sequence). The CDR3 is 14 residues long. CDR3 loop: CATRRLAGVKTQYF. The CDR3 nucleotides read TGTGCCACCCGTCGACTAGCGGGAGTGAAGACCCAGTACTTC.

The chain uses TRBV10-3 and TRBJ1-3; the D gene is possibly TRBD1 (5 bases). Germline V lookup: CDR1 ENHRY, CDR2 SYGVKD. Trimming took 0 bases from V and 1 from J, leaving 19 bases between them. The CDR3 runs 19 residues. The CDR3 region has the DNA TGTGCCATCAGTGAGTCGGGAAAAGGTGGCCCAGGGTCTGGAAACACCATATATTTT. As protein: CAISESGKGGPGSGNTIYF.